These 9 T cell receptor beta chains originate from one sample sequenced in a study of blood T cell repertoires in COVID-19. Produced via immunoSEQ multiplex PCR; TCRdb's table is partial and in-frame only. This table has 170,000 or so clones, 90% to 95% appearing once. Material: peripheral blood. These TCRs come from a man between 45 and 60 years old with acute or convalescent COVID-19.

V usage is TRBV7-9 and J usage is TRBJ1-6, with 7 bases aligning to TRBD1. With V trimmed by 1 base and J by 8 bases, 5 bases remained unmatched. This CDR3 has 15 amino acids. The germline CDR1 and CDR2 sequences are SEHNR and FQNEAQ (reference sequence). CDR3 DNA: TGTGCCAGCAGCTTAGGGTCCGGGACAGATTCACCCCTCCACTTT. Translation gives CASSLGSGTDSPLHF. Together with reference TRBV7-9 and TRBJ1-6, the CDR3 gives the full variable domain: DTGVSQNPRHKITKRGQNVTFRCDPISEHNRLYWYRQTLGQGPEFLTYFQNEAQLEKSRLLSDRFSAERPKGSFSTLEIQRTEQGDSAMYLCASSLGSGTDSPLHFGNGTRLTVT.

J is TRBJ2-2 and V is TRBV7-3; 8 bases agree with TRBD1. Per germline, CDR1 SGHTA and CDR2 FQGTGA. This CDR3 contains 15 residues. Losses at the gene ends were 5 bases for V and 1 base for J; bases not matched to a gene: 3. This chain's CDR3 is CASSRDRGNTGELFF. The CDR3 nucleotides read TGTGCCAGCAGCCGAGACAGGGGGAACACCGGGGAGCTGTTTTTT.

The rearrangement joins TRBV19 to TRBJ2-1, with TRBD2 matching 14 bases. The V and J ends lost 5 bases and 8 bases, in that order; junction bases with no gene match: 17. Germline CDR1 LNHDA, CDR2 SQIVND (reference sequence). CDR3 size: 19 residues. In DNA, the CDR3 is TGTGCCAGTAGTGCGGGACTAGCGGGAGTCCCGGGGTCTGTAGATGAGCAGTTCTTC. It translates to CASSAGLAGVPGSVDEQFF.

This clone was seen only once. Here the CDR3 reads CASSTRDISPLHF. The CDR3 nucleotides read TGTGCCAGCAGTACCCGGGACATTTCACCCCTCCACTTT. The rearrangement joins TRBV27 to TRBJ1-6; possibly TRBD1 for D (6 bases). V was trimmed by 5 bases and J by 9 bases, leaving 11 bases between them. Looked up from germline, CDR1 is MNHEY and CDR2 is SMNVEV (reference sequence). This CDR3 has 13 residues.

The V call is TRBV9, the J call TRBJ1-2, with no clear D. The CDR3 runs 14 residues. CDR1 and CDR2 (germline): SGDLS, YYNGEE. The V end lost 0 bases, the J end lost 4 bases, and 10 bases lay between the germline ends. The DNA of the CDR3 is TGTGCCAGCAGCGTAGGGGTGACTAGCTATGGCTACACCTTC. Its protein is CASSVGVTSYGYTF. Full variable domain (remainder filled in from reference TRBV9 and TRBJ1-2): DSGVTQTPKHLITATGQRVTLRCSPRSGDLSVYWYQQSLDQGLQFLIQYYNGEERAKGNILERFSAQQFPDLHSELNLSSLELGDSALYFCASSVGVTSYGYTFGSGTRLTVV.

The CDR3 is CASTMGGGGNQPQHF. The CDR3 DNA follows: TGTGCCAGCACCATGGGGGGTGGTGGCAATCAGCCCCAGCATTTT. The chain links TRBV28 to TRBJ1-5; a possible D gene is TRBD1 (5 bases). Deletions cut 7 bases from V and 2 bases from J, with 15 bases between. The CDR3 loop spans 15 amino acids. Germline V gives CDR1 MDHEN, CDR2 SYDVKM.

The V gene is TRBV6-5, the J gene TRBJ1-1; 9 nucleotides align to TRBD1. CDR1 MNHEY and CDR2 SVGAGI come from the germline V gene. CDR3 length equals 15 residues. The trim removed 7 bases at V and 6 bases at J, leaving 12 bases unmatched. The DNA for the CDR3 is TGTGCCAGCATCAAACCCGGGACAGGGATTTCTGAAGCTTTCTTT. Protein: CASIKPGTGISEAFF.

A word on this clone: Additional DNA sequences in this sample encode the identical CDR3. The chain couples TRBV5-1 to TRBJ2-7; weak D call: TRBD1 (6 bases). The CDR3 contains 15 residues. V gave up 0 bases and J gave up 0 bases, with 10 bases separating them. CDR1 and CDR2 (germline): SGHRS, YFSETQ. CDR3: CASSLVVGGSYEQYF. DNA for the CDR3: TGCGCCAGCAGCTTGGTCGTAGGGGGCTCCTACGAGCAGTACTTC.

The V gene is TRBV2, the J gene TRBJ2-5; 9 bases are shared with TRBD1. Germline loops: CDR1 SNHLY, CDR2 FYNNEI. The V gene end was trimmed by 7 bases and the J gene end by 5 bases; junction bases not matched to a gene: 8. The length of the CDR3 is 14 residues. In DNA, the CDR3 is TGTGCCAGCACCCTCACAGGGGGCGGCGAGACCCAGTACTTC. It yields the protein CASTLTGGGETQYF.